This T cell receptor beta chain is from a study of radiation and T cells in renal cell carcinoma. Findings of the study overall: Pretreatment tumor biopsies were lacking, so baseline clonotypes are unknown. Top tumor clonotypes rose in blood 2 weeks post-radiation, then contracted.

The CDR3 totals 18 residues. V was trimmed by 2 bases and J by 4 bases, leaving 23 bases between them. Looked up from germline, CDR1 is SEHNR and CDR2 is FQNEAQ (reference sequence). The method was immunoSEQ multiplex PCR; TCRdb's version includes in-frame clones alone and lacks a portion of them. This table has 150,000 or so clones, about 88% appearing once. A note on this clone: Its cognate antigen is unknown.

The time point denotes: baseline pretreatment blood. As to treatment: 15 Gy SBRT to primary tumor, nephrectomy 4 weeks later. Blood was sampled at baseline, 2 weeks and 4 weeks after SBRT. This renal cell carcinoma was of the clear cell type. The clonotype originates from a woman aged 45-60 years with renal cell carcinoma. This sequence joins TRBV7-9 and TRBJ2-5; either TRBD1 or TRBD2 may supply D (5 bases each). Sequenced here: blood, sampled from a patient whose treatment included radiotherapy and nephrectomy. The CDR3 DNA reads TGTGCCAGCAGCTTATTGGGACCCGGACATAAACTAGGAGAGACCCAGTACTTC. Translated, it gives CASSLLGPGHKLGETQYF.